Listed below are T cell receptor beta chains from one sample, sequenced in a study of blood T cell repertoires in COVID-19. The assay was immunoSEQ multiplex PCR, and TCRdb's table has in-frame clones only and misses some. The table includes around 220,000 clones, about 85% detected once. Sequenced input: peripheral blood. All receptors derive from a man aged 30-40 years with active or convalescent COVID-19. The CDR3 runs from the conserved cysteine through the conserved F or W. Not every row has a clone size; where given, it reads once, few, many or a size class.

TRBJ2-7,TRBV4-3,-,CASSQVAPLSLYEQYF
TRBJ1-1,TRBV30,-,CARERGTEAFF
TRBJ1-5,TRBV30,-,CAWSVNRALNQPQHF
TRBJ2-1,TRBV19,many,CASSTAGGPHEQFF
TRBJ2-7,TRBV7-2,-,CASSRDRSYEQYF
TRBJ2-5,TRBV5-1,-,CASSLASNSQETQYF
TRBJ1-5,TRBV6-1,-,CASSEGRGQQNQPQHF
TRBJ2-2,TRBV3-1/TRBV3-2,-,CASSPVRSGEETGELFF
TRBJ2-2,TRBV24-1,-,CATSDQGANTGELFF
TRBJ2-1,TRBV24-1,-,CATSGSQGMRNEQFF
TRBJ2-6,TRBV30,-,CAWSVRGPGANVLTF
TRBJ2-1,TRBV15,-,CATSRDHRLAMYNEQFF
TRBJ2-2,TRBV6-2/TRBV6-3,once,CASSYPAGGAGELFF
TRBJ1-1,TRBV28,-,CASSPGLSTRAFF
TRBJ1-6,TRBV4-2,-,CASSQDDMAYSPLHF
TRBJ1-5,TRBV30,-,CAWGGGPNQPQHF
TRBJ1-2,TRBV3-1/TRBV3-2,-,CASSRGTGFTF
TRBJ2-7,TRBV3-1/TRBV3-2,-,CASSQRQGEYEQYF
TRBJ2-2,TRBV9,-,CASSVSLAGVGTGELFF
TRBJ2-7,TRBV18,-,CASSPSSGLGEQYF
TRBJ1-5,TRBV7-9,once,CASSLGTSRGQPQHF
TRBJ2-7,TRBV18,-,CASSPPDRDYEQYF
TRBJ2-3,TRBV9,-,CASSVVGGTDTQYF
TRBJ2-7,TRBV7-2,-,CASSSYSGSYEQYF
TRBJ1-2,TRBV6-5,-,CASSYSRQGGNYGYTF
TRBJ1-2,TRBV28,-,CASSRLPGGYTF
TRBJ2-1,TRBV7-2,-,CASSLGAGGAVGNEQFF